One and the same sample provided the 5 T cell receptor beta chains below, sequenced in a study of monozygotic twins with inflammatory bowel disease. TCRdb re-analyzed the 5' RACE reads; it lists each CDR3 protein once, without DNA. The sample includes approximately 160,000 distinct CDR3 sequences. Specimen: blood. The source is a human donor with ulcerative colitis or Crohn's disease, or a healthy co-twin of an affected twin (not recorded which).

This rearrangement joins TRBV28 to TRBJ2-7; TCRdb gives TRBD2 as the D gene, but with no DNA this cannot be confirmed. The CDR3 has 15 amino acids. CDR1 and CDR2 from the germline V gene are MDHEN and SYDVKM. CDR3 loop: CASSHRGGRDYEQYF.

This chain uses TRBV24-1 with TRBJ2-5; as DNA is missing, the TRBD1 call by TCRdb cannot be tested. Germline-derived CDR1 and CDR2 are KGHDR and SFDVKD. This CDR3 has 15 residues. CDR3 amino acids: CATSDLRQGQETQYF.

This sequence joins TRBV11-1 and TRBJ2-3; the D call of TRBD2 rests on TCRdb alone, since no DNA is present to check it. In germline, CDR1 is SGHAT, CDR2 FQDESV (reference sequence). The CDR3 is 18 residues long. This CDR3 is CASSLDGGDFVTINTQYF. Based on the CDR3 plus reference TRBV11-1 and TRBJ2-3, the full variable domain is EAEVAQSPRYKITEKSQAVAFWCDPISGHATLYWYRQILGQGPELLVQFQDESVVDDSQLPKDRFSAERLKGVDSTLKIQPAELGDSAMYLCASSLDGGDFVTINTQYFGPGTRLTVL.

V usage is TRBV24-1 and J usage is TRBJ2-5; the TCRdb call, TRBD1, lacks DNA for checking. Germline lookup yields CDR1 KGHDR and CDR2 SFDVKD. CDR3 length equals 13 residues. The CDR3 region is CATSDYPGQTQYF.

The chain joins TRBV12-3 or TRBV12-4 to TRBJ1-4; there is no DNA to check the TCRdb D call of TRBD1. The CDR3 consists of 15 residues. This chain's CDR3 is CASSGTKGPNEKLFF.